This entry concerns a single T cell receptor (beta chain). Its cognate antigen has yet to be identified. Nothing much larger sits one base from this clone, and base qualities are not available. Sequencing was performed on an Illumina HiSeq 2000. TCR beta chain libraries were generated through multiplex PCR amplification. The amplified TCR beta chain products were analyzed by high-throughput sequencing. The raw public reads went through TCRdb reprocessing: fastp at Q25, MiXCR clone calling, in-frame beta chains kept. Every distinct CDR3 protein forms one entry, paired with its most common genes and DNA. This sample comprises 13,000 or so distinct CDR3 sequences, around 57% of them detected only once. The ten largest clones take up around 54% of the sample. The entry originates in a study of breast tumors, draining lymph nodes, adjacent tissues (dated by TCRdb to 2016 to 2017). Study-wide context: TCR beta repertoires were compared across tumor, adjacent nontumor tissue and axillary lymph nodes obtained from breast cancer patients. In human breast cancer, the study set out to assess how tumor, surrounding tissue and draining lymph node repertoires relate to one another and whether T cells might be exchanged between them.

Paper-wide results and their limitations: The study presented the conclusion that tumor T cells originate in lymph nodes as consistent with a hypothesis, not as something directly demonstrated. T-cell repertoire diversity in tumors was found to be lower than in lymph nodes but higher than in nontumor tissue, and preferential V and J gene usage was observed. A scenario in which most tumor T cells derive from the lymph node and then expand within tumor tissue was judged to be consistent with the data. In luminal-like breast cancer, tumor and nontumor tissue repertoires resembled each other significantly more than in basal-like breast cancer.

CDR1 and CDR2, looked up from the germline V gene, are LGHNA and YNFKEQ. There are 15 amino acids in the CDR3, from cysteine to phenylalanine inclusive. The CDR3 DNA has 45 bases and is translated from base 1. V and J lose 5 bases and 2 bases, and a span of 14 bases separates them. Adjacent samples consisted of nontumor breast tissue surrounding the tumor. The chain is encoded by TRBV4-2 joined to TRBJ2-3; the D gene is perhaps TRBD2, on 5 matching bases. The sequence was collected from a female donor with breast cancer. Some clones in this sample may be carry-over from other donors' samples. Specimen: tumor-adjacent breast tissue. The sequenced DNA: TGTGCCAGCAGCACCAGGACTGAGATCACAGATACGCAGTATTTT. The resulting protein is CASSTRTEITDTQYF.